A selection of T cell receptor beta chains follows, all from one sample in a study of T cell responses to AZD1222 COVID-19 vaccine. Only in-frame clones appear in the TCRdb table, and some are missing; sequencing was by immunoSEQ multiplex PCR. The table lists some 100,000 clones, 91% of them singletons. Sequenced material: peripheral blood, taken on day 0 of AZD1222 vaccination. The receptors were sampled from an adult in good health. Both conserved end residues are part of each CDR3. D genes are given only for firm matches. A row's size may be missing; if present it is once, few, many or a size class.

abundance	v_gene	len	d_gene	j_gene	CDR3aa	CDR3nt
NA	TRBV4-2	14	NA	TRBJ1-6	CASSQAPPDSPLHF	TGTGCCAGCAGCCAAGCGCCCCCGGATTCACCCCTCCACTTT
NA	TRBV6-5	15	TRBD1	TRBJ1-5	CASSLTGTGVQPQHF	TGTGCCAGCAGTCTCACGGGGACAGGGGTCCAGCCCCAGCATTTT
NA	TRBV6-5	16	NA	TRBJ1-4	CASSYSSIATNEKLFF	TGTGCCAGCAGTTACTCGAGTATTGCAACTAATGAAAAACTGTTTTTT
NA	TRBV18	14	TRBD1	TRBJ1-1	CASSPTQGGTEAFF	TGTGCCAGCTCACCAACTCAGGGGGGCACTGAAGCTTTCTTT
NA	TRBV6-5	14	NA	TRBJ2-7	CASSYSGVLNEQYF	TGTGCCAGCAGTTACTCGGGGGTATTAAACGAGCAGTACTTC
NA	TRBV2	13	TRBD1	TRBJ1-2	CASGRDSFYGYTF	TGTGCCAGCGGCCGGGACAGCTTTTATGGCTACACCTTC
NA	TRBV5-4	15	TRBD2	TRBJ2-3	CASSSSGGLTDTQYF	TGTGCCAGCAGCTCTAGCGGGGGCCTCACAGATACGCAGTATTTT
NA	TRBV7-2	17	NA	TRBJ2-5	CASSLAGGISPPGTQYF	TGTGCCAGCAGCTTAGCGGGGGGCATCTCGCCTCCAGGAACCCAGTACTTC
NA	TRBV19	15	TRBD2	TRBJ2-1	CASTGSGGADNEQFF	TGTGCCAGTACCGGAAGCGGGGGGGCCGACAATGAGCAGTTCTTC
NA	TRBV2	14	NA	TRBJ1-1	CASSEARVGGRAFF	TGTGCCAGCAGTGAAGCGCGGGTCGGGGGGCGAGCTTTCTTT
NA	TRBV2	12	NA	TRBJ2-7	CASNKGIYEQYF	TGTGCCAGCAACAAAGGGATCTACGAGCAGTACTTC
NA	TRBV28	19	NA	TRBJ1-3	CASSSPYGPRFYSGNTIYF	TGTGCCAGCAGTTCCCCTTACGGTCCTAGGTTCTATTCTGGAAACACCATATATTTT
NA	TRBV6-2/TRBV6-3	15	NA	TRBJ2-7	CASSSPHRSLYEQYF	TGTGCCAGCAGTTCCCCTCACAGATCCCTCTACGAGCAGTACTTC
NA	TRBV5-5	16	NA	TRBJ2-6	CASSLVPPRGANVLTF	TGTGCCAGCAGCTTGGTACCTCCGCGTGGGGCCAACGTCCTGACTTTC
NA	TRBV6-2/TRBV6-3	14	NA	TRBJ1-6	CASSYASVNSPLHF	TGTGCCAGCAGTTACGCGTCAGTAAATTCACCCCTCCACTTT
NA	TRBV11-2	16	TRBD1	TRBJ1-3	CASSPRQGADGNTIYF	TGTGCCAGCAGCCCCAGACAGGGGGCGGATGGAAACACCATATATTTT
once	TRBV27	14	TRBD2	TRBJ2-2	CASSFRLASGELFF	TGTGCCAGCAGTTTTAGACTAGCCTCCGGGGAGCTGTTTTTT
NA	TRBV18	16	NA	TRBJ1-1	CASSPGTEDFNTEAFF	TGTGCCAGCTCACCCGGCACGGAGGACTTTAACACTGAAGCTTTCTTT
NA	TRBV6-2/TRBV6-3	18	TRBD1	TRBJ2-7	CASSYSVPAGTGGLEQYF	TGTGCCAGCAGTTACTCGGTACCGGCCGGGACAGGGGGCCTCGAGCAGTACTTC
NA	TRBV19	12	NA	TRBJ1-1	CASGQLNTEAFF	TGTGCCAGCGGACAGCTGAACACTGAAGCTTTCTTT
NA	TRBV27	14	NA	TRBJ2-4	CASSWGRTENIQYF	TGTGCCAGCAGCTGGGGAAGGACAGAAAACATTCAGTACTTC
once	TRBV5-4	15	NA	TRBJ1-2	CASSTAGVLGYGYTF	TGTGCCAGCAGCACTGCGGGAGTCCTCGGCTATGGCTACACCTTC
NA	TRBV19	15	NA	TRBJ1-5	CASSIVGNSNQPQHF	TGTGCCAGTAGTATCGTAGGGAATAGCAATCAGCCCCAGCATTTT
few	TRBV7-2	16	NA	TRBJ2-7	CASTLSLAGGSYEQYF	TGTGCCAGCACCCTTAGCTTGGCGGGTGGCTCCTACGAGCAGTACTTC
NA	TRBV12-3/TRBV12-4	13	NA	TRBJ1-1	CASSRGWNTEAFF	TGTGCCAGCAGTAGGGGTTGGAACACTGAAGCTTTCTTT
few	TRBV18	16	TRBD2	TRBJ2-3	CASSLPGLAWTDTQYF	TGTGCCAGCTCACTTCCGGGACTAGCGTGGACAGATACGCAGTATTTT
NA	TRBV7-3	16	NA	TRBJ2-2	CASSLKGGANTGELFF	TGTGCCAGCAGCTTAAAGGGCGGGGCGAACACCGGGGAGCTGTTTTTT
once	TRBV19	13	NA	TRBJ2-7	CASSYRAEYEQYF	TGTGCCAGTAGTTACAGGGCGGAATACGAGCAGTACTTC
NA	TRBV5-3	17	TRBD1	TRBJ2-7	CARNPDRGRRVMSEQYF	TGTGCCAGAAACCCGGACAGGGGGCGCCGGGTGATGAGCGAGCAGTACTTC
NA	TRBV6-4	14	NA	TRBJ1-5	CASSDSYSNQPQHF	TGTGCCAGCAGTGACAGTTATAGCAATCAGCCCCAGCATTTT
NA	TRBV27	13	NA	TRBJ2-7	CASSLSGYYEQYF	TGTGCCAGCAGTTTATCGGGGTACTACGAGCAGTACTTC
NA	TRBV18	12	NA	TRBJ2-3	CASSPPRDTQYF	TGTGCCAGCTCACCACCCCGAGATACGCAGTATTTT
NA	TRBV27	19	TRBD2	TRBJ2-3	CASSLFGTSGGYRTDTQYF	TGTGCCAGCAGTTTGTTCGGGACTAGCGGGGGTTATCGCACAGATACGCAGTATTTT
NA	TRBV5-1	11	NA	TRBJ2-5	CASSLDETQYF	TGCGCCAGCAGCTTGGATGAGACCCAGTACTTC
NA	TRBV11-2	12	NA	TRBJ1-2	CASRAGDYGYTF	TGTGCCAGCAGGGCAGGGGACTATGGCTACACCTTC
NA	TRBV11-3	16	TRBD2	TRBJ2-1	CASSLALAGGYNEQFF	TGTGCCAGCAGCTTAGCGCTCGCGGGGGGCTACAATGAGCAGTTCTTC
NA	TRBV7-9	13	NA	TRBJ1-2	CASSLEGGYGYTF	TGTGCCAGCAGCCTCGAAGGGGGCTATGGCTACACCTTC
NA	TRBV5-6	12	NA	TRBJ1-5	CASSLKGEPQHF	TGTGCCAGCAGCTTAAAAGGGGAGCCCCAGCATTTT
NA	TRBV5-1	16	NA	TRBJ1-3	CASSKALPSSGNTIYF	TGCGCCAGCAGCAAGGCCCTTCCTTCCTCTGGAAACACCATATATTTT
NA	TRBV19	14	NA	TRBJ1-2	CASSRNDRNYGYTF	TGTGCCAGTAGTAGGAACGACCGTAACTATGGCTACACCTTC
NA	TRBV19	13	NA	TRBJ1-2	CASSKGDFGGYTF	TGTGCCAGTAGTAAAGGGGATTTTGGGGGCTACACCTTC
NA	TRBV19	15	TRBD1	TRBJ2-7	CASSRTGTGDYEQYF	TGTGCCAGTAGTAGGACCGGGACAGGGGACTACGAGCAGTACTTC
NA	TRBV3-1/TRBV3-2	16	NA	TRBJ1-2	CASSQDGGGSNYGYTF	TGTGCCAGCAGCCAAGATGGGGGGGGAAGTAACTATGGCTACACCTTC
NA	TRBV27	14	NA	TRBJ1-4	CASGPLLYREKLFF	TGTGCCAGCGGTCCCCTCCTTTATCGTGAAAAACTGTTTTTT
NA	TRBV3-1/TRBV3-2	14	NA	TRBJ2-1	CASSQSSSYNEQFF	TGTGCCAGCAGCCAATCGAGCTCCTACAATGAGCAGTTCTTC
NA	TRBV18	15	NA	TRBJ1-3	CASSPRVVSGNTIYF	TGTGCCAGCTCACCACGGGTCGTCTCTGGAAACACCATATATTTT
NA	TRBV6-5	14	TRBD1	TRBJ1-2	CASSPTGGGYGYTF	TGTGCCAGCAGTCCGACAGGGGGTGGCTATGGCTACACCTTC